The present T cell receptor (beta chain) was sequenced within a study of beta chain features in type 1 diabetes. Expressed TCRB transcripts were sequenced, since all the RNA that had been isolated was reverse transcribed. Naive, central memory and regulatory T cell samples came to a mean of roughly 3.6 million reads. Here immunoSEQ multiplex PCR was the method, and the copy in TCRdb shows in-frame clones only, minus some. The sample lists some 700,000 clones, roughly 13% seen once, with about 0.02% in the top ten. As concerns this clone: What it recognizes is unknown.

Between the trimmed V and J ends, which lost 1 base and 4 bases, there was a span of 13 bases. The CDR3 is 15 amino acids. CDR1 and CDR2 (germline): SGHTA, FQGNSA. CD4+ naive, central memory, regulatory and stem cell-like memory subsets were isolated by sorting on CD45RO/CCR7/CD25/CD127/CD95/CD27. Regarding the study as a whole: Junctions at VDJ sites from type 1 diabetes patients had fewer insertions and more deletions. All four CD4+ subsets of Type 1 diabetes patients contained TCRB CDR3s that were moderately but significantly shorter.

The sequence was collected from a man between 18 and 35 years old with type 1 diabetes. Sequenced material: naive CD4+ T cells from blood. The V gene is TRBV7-2, the J gene TRBJ1-2, with D unresolved. The DNA for the CDR3 is TGTGCCAGCAGCTTAGAGTCCGGGCTTCTCTATGGCTACACCTTC. The encoded protein is CASSLESGLLYGYTF.